These T cell receptor beta chains were read from a single sample in a study of blood T cell repertoires in COVID-19. The method was immunoSEQ multiplex PCR; TCRdb's version includes in-frame clones alone and lacks a portion of them. The table lists just under 350,000 clones, about four fifths of them singletons. Material for sequencing was peripheral blood. These receptors originate from a man aged 25-40 years with active or convalescent COVID-19. The CDR3 runs from the conserved cysteine through the conserved F or W. A D gene is named only where the DNA matches it firmly. Clone size is shown for a subset of rows, as once, few, many or a class of expanded clone.

v_call	clone_size	d_call	j_call	cdr3_aa	cdr3_nt
TRBV13	NA	TRBD2	TRBJ2-1	CASSLGLAGVSEQFF	TGTGCCAGCAGCTTGGGGCTAGCGGGGGTGAGTGAGCAGTTCTTC
TRBV13	few	TRBD1	TRBJ2-2	CASSPPPGGEGGELFF	TGTGCCAGCAGCCCCCCGCCAGGGGGCGAGGGCGGGGAGCTGTTTTTT
TRBV5-1	NA	NA	TRBJ2-5	CASSVTPGIRKETQYF	TGCGCCAGCAGCGTAACCCCGGGGATACGCAAAGAGACCCAGTACTTC
TRBV29-1	NA	NA	TRBJ2-1	CTLTGSTMDEQFF	TGCACCCTGACAGGATCGACTATGGATGAGCAGTTCTTC
TRBV7-8	once	NA	TRBJ1-1	CASSTRGGGGTEAFF	TGTGCCAGCAGCACCCGAGGGGGTGGGGGCACTGAAGCTTTCTTT
TRBV29-1	few	TRBD2	TRBJ2-1	CSVDPIGLAGVVEQFF	TGCAGCGTTGACCCCATCGGACTAGCGGGGGTAGTTGAGCAGTTCTTC
TRBV18	NA	NA	TRBJ1-4	CASSPPGTNEKLFF	TGTGCCAGCTCACCACCTGGCACTAATGAAAAACTGTTTTTT
TRBV3-1/TRBV3-2	NA	NA	TRBJ2-2	CASSQIGASAGELFF	TGTGCCAGCAGCCAAATAGGGGCTAGCGCCGGGGAGCTGTTTTTT
TRBV10-3	NA	NA	TRBJ2-6	CAIKEGGGPGANVLTF	TGTGCCATCAAAGAGGGAGGGGGTCCCGGGGCCAACGTCCTGACTTTC
TRBV4-1	NA	TRBD1	TRBJ2-2	CASSPRGTGQSTGELFF	TGCGCCAGCAGCCCCAGAGGGACAGGGCAGAGCACCGGGGAGCTGTTTTTT
TRBV5-1	NA	TRBD2	TRBJ2-1	CASWTSGVDEQFF	TGCGCCAGCTGGACTAGCGGGGTTGATGAGCAGTTCTTC
TRBV7-2	NA	TRBD2	TRBJ2-7	CASSLGLAGGKFDEQYF	TGTGCCAGCAGCTTAGGACTAGCGGGAGGGAAATTCGATGAGCAGTACTTC
TRBV7-8	NA	NA	TRBJ2-3	CASSPGLDPRGTQYF	TGTGCCAGCAGCCCCGGACTGGACCCGCGGGGTACGCAGTATTTT
TRBV6-6	NA	NA	TRBJ2-3	CASSYPGVGTDTQYF	TGTGCCAGCAGTTACCCCGGGGTGGGCACAGATACGCAGTATTTT
TRBV29-1	NA	NA	TRBJ2-1	CSVGMDRAGQFF	TGCAGCGTTGGGATGGATAGGGCGGGGCAGTTCTTC
TRBV6-4	NA	TRBD2	TRBJ2-1	CASSDSGGRVNEQFF	TGTGCCAGCAGTGACTCAGGCGGGAGGGTAAATGAGCAGTTCTTC
TRBV7-6	NA	TRBD1	TRBJ2-1	CASSLGTGDNEQFF	TGTGCCAGCAGCTTAGGAACAGGGGACAATGAGCAGTTCTTC
TRBV2	NA	NA	TRBJ2-3	CASKRTMNTDTQYF	TGTGCCAGCAAAAGGACTATGAACACAGATACGCAGTATTTT
TRBV29-1	NA	NA	TRBJ2-3	CSVALADTQYF	TGCAGCGTAGCCCTCGCAGATACGCAGTATTTT
TRBV11-3	once	TRBD1	TRBJ1-6	CASSLVSGGNSPLHF	TGTGCCAGCAGCTTAGTGTCAGGGGGAAATTCACCCCTCCACTTT
TRBV4-1	NA	TRBD1	TRBJ1-2	CASSRDPGQGMPHTF	TGCGCCAGCAGCCGCGACCCAGGACAGGGTATGCCTCACACCTTC
TRBV6-5	NA	TRBD1	TRBJ2-7	CASSRHRGSYEQYF	TGTGCCAGCAGTAGACACAGGGGGTCCTACGAGCAGTACTTC